Below are 5 T cell receptor beta chains sequenced from a single sample in a study of T cell responses to AZD1222 COVID-19 vaccine. The repertoire was sequenced with immunoSEQ multiplex PCR; TCRdb's copy has only in-frame clones and lacks some. Found here are 140,000 or so clones, about 88% of them singletons; the top ten hold roughly 4.7%. This material consisted of peripheral blood, taken on day 0 of AZD1222 vaccination. These receptors came from an adult in good health.

The chain employs TRBV28 and TRBJ1-1, with TRBD1 matching 8 bases. Germline V gives CDR1 MDHEN, CDR2 SYDVKM. Trimming cost V 5 bases and J 6 bases; bases outside gene matches: 8. The CDR3 consists of 14 residues. This chain's CDR3 is CASSLQGGRPEAFF. The CDR3 coding sequence is TGTGCCAGCAGTCTACAGGGGGGGAGGCCTGAAGCTTTCTTT.

The chain joins TRBV5-1 to TRBJ2-7; a possible D gene is TRBD1 (5 bases). V gave up 0 bases and J gave up 5 bases, with 15 bases separating them. Germline V gene lookup returns CDR1 SGHRS and CDR2 YFSETQ. The CDR3 is 15 residues long. CDR3 nucleotide sequence: TGCGCCAGCAGCTTGGGCCAGGGTTTCATCAACGAGCAGTACTTC. It specifies CASSLGQGFINEQYF.

The V call is TRBV7-9, the J call TRBJ1-1, with D tentatively TRBD1 (5 bases). CDR3 length: 13 amino acids. The germline V gene has CDR1 SEHNR and CDR2 FQNEAQ (reference sequence). V was cut by 0 bases and J by 11 bases, with 13 bases left in between. DNA for the CDR3: TGTGCCAGCAGCTTAGCGGGGCCGGCCGAGGCTTTCTTT. Its translation is CASSLAGPAEAFF.

The chain uses TRBV28 and TRBJ1-6; D is ambiguous. The CDR3 extends over 16 amino acids. The V and J ends lost 5 bases and 0 bases respectively, with 11 bases between them. Per germline, CDR1 MDHEN and CDR2 SYDVKM. CDR3 nucleotide sequence: TGTGCCAGCAGTCCTCACGGCAGCTCCTATAATTCACCCCTCCACTTT. This encodes CASSPHGSSYNSPLHF.

J is TRBJ2-1 and V is TRBV13, with TRBD2 identical over 8 bases. The CDR3 spans 15 residues. The J segment lost 4 bases and the V segment lost 3 bases, leaving 5 bases of the junction unmatched. Germline values: CDR1 PRHDT, CDR2 FYEKMQ (reference sequence). The chain's CDR3 is CASSFLAGRYNEQFF. Written as DNA, the CDR3 is TGTGCCAGCAGCTTTTTAGCGGGGAGATACAATGAGCAGTTCTTC. The whole variable domain, filled in from reference TRBV13 and TRBJ2-1, reads AAGVIQSPRHLIKEKRETATLKCYPIPRHDTVYWYQQGPGQDPQFLISFYEKMQSDKGSIPDRFSAQQFSDYHSELNMSSLELGDSALYFCASSFLAGRYNEQFFGPGTRLTVL.